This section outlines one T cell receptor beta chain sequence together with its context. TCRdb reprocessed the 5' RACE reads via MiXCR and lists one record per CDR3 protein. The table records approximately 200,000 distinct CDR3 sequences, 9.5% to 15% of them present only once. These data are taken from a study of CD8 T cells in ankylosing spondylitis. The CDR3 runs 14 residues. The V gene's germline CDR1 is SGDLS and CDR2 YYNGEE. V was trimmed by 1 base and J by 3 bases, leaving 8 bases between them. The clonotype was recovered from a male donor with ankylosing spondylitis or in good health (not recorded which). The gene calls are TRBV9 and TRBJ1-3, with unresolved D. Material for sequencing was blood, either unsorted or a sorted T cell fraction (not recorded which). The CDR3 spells CASSVWRFGNTIYF. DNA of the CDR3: TGTGCCAGCAGCGTATGGAGGTTTGGAAACACCATATATTTT. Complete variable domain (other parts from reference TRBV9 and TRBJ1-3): DSGVTQTPKHLITATGQRVTLRCSPRSGDLSVYWYQQSLDQGLQFLIQYYNGEERAKGNILERFSAQQFPDLHSELNLSSLELGDSALYFCASSVWRFGNTIYFGEGSWLTVV.